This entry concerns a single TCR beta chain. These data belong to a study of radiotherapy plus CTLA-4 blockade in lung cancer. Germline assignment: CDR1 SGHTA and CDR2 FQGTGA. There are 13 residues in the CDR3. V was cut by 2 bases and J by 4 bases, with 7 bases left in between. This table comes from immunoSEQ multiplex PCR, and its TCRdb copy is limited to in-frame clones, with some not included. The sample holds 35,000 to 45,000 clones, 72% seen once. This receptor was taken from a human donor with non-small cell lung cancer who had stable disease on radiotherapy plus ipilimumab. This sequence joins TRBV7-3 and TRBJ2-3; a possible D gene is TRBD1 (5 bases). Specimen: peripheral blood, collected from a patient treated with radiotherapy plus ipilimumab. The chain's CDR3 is CASSLSGPDTQYF. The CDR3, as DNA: TGTGCCAGCAGCTTATCAGGGCCAGATACGCAGTATTTT.